These 15 T cell receptor beta chains originate from one sample sequenced in a study of T cell changes during pregnancy in multiple sclerosis. Data came from immunoSEQ multiplex PCR; TCRdb stores just in-frame clones and leaves some out. The sample comprises some 40,000 clones, approximately 90% of which are singletons, and 0.45% to 0.65% rests with the top ten. The input for sequencing was CD4+ T cells from peripheral blood mononuclear cells, taken before pregnancy. The receptors derive from a female donor with multiple sclerosis, enrolled in a pregnancy study.

The gene calls are TRBV7-9 and TRBJ1-1; D is perhaps TRBD1 (6 bases). CDR3 length: 14 amino acids. Between the trimmed V and J ends, which lost 2 bases and 5 bases, there was a span of 12 bases. Per the germline V gene, CDR1 is SEHNR and CDR2 is FQNEAQ (reference sequence). The CDR3 protein is CASSLTGRGTEAFF. The DNA for the CDR3 is TGTGCCAGCAGCTTAACAGGGAGGGGAACTGAAGCTTTCTTT.

This rearrangement joins TRBV19 to TRBJ2-5, with 10 bases identical to TRBD1. The CDR3 has 14 amino acids. The V gene's germline CDR1 is LNHDA and CDR2 SQIVND (reference sequence). V gave up 5 bases and J gave up 4 bases; unmatched junction bases: 4. CDR3 DNA sequence: TGTGCCAGTAGTCCCAGGACAGGGGGAGAGACCCAGTACTTC. Amino acids: CASSPRTGGETQYF.

This clone occurred once. This chain connects TRBV7-2 to TRBJ1-5, with D perhaps TRBD1 (6 bases). Trimming cost V 3 bases and J 2 bases, with 14 bases left between them. CDR1 is SGHTA, CDR2 FQGNSA, per germline. The CDR3 length is 16 residues. Here the CDR3 DNA reads TGTGCCAGCAGCTTGACAGGATCGTATGGCAATCAGCCCCAGCATTTT. Translating it yields CASSLTGSYGNQPQHF.

The rearrangement joins TRBV5-1 to TRBJ2-5, with 9 nucleotides matching TRBD2. V lost 2 bases and J lost 1; bases outside the gene matches: 18. Germline lookup yields CDR1 SGHRS and CDR2 YFSETQ. The CDR3 extends over 20 amino acids. The CDR3 DNA reads as TGCGCCAGCAGCTTCCCTCGTGGTAGCGGGGGAACGGGGGTCCAAGAGACCCAGTACTTC. Protein sequence: CASSFPRGSGGTGVQETQYF.

The CDR3 here is CSVRRGKAFF. For the CDR3, the DNA is TGCAGCGTTCGTAGGGGGAAGGCTTTCTTT. The chain links TRBV29-1 to TRBJ1-1; weak D call: TRBD1 (6 bases). This CDR3 is 10 amino acids long. Germline CDR1 is SQVTM and CDR2 is ANQGSEA. Deletions cut 5 bases from V and 11 bases from J, with 12 bases between. The whole variable domain, remainder taken from reference TRBV29-1 and TRBJ1-1, is SAVISQKPSRDICQRGTSLTIQCQVDSQVTMMFWYRQQPGQSLTLIATANQGSEATYESGFVIDKFPISRPNLTFSTLTVSNMSPEDSSIYLCSVRRGKAFFGQGTRLTVV.

This clone came up once. The chain employs TRBV5-4 and TRBJ2-1, with 7 bases matching TRBD2. The CDR3 extends over 14 amino acids. J was trimmed by 8 bases and V by 6 bases; bases with no gene match: 11. The germline CDR1 and CDR2 sequences are SGHNT and YYREEE (reference sequence). For the CDR3, the DNA is TGTGCCAGCACCCTGGGGGGGGGATCGGATGAGCAGTTCTTC. It is translated as CASTLGGGSDEQFF.

The chain recombines TRBV6-1 with TRBJ1-5, with 8 bases matching TRBD1. The germline CDR1 and CDR2 sequences are MNHNS and SASEGT. V lost 4 bases, J lost 1 base, and 3 bases stayed unmatched. This CDR3 region has 15 residues. In DNA, the CDR3 is TGTGCCAGCAGTGCGACAGGGGTGAGCAATCAGCCCCAGCATTTT. Translating gives CASSATGVSNQPQHF.

V is TRBV18 and J is TRBJ2-3, with 8 bases lining up with TRBD2. Germline loops: CDR1 KGHSH, CDR2 LQKENI. This CDR3 is built from 16 residues. Unmatched junction bases numbered 5, after V lost 1 base and J lost 2 bases. The CDR3 spells CASSPLRGGATDTQYF. The CDR3 DNA reads TGTGCCAGCTCACCACTTCGGGGGGGCGCCACAGATACGCAGTATTTT.

The rearrangement joins TRBV7-2 to TRBJ1-1, with a tentative D call TRBD1 (5 bases). Germline CDR1 and CDR2: SGHTA and FQGNSA. The CDR3 totals 15 residues. Deletions cut 2 bases from V and 5 bases from J, with 15 bases between. The CDR3 protein is CASSLFGPGQTEAFF. The CDR3 coding sequence is TGTGCCAGCAGCTTATTCGGCCCAGGGCAAACTGAAGCTTTCTTT.

This rearrangement joins TRBV5-1 to TRBJ2-3; D unresolved. CDR1 and CDR2 (germline): SGHRS, YFSETQ. V dropped 0 bases and J dropped 5 bases, with 7 bases sitting between them. The CDR3 length is 13 residues. CDR3: CASSLVAKDTQYF. The DNA for the CDR3 is TGCGCCAGCAGCTTGGTGGCAAAAGATACGCAGTATTTT.

The V and J genes are TRBV6-5 and TRBJ1-6; D not certain. Germline CDR1 reads MNHEY; CDR2 reads SVGAGI. The CDR3 spans 16 residues. Trimming pared 0 bases from V and 6 bases from J, leaving 12 bases between. CDR3: CASSYSPGRGNSPLHF. The CDR3 nucleotides are TGTGCCAGCAGTTACTCCCCTGGACGGGGTAATTCACCCCTCCACTTT.

V is TRBV7-3 and J is TRBJ2-1; 8 bases line up with TRBD2. Germline CDR1 SGHTA, CDR2 FQGTGA. The CDR3 is 15 amino acids. V lost 2 bases to trimming and J lost 2 bases; unmatched junction nucleotides: 2. In nucleotides, the CDR3 is TGTGCCAGCAGCTTAGCGGGGGGCGCCTACAATGAGCAGTTCTTC. Amino acids: CASSLAGGAYNEQFF.

The rearrangement joins TRBV7-6 to TRBJ2-7, with 8 bases fitting TRBD1. The trim removed 5 bases at V and 3 bases at J, leaving 6 bases unmatched. Per the germline V gene, CDR1 is SGHVS and CDR2 is FNYEAQ. The CDR3 contains 14 residues. Here the CDR3 reads CASSRGQGGYEQYF. CDR3 bases: TGTGCCAGCAGCCGAGGACAGGGTGGCTACGAGCAGTACTTC.

V usage is TRBV28 and J usage is TRBJ2-7, with 7 bases fitting TRBD1. With V trimmed by 8 bases and J by 6 bases, 13 bases remained unmatched. This CDR3 has 14 residues. From germline, CDR1 is MDHEN and CDR2 SYDVKM. The chain's CDR3 is CASSGTATGGEQYF. The CDR3 coding sequence is TGTGCCAGCTCTGGGACAGCCACTGGGGGCGAGCAGTACTTC.

The chain recombines TRBV10-2 with TRBJ2-1; 8 nucleotides align to TRBD1. The CDR3 is 15 amino acids. Germline V gene sequence: CDR1 WSHSY, CDR2 SAAADI. With V trimmed by 8 bases and J by 3 bases, 9 bases remained unmatched. For the CDR3, the DNA is TGCGCCAGCCAGGTTAGGGGACAGGACTACAATGAGCAGTTCTTC. As protein: CASQVRGQDYNEQFF.